The 18 T cell receptor beta chains given below trace back to one sample, sequenced in a study of blood T cell repertoires in COVID-19. The data were produced by immunoSEQ multiplex PCR, yet TCRdb's version contains in-frame clones alone and is incomplete. Among some 300,000 clones listed, more than 85% were seen once. What was sequenced was peripheral blood. The receptors derive from a man in his 70s with acute or convalescent COVID-19.

The table lists this clone with a count of one. V and J are TRBV6-2 or TRBV6-3 and TRBJ2-1; 7 bases are a match to TRBD2. Per germline, CDR1 MNHEY and CDR2 SVGEGT. Germline trimming cut 5 bases from V and 0 bases from J; bases unmatched to any gene: 4. The CDR3 has 15 amino acids. CDR3 in amino acids: CASSNGGSSYNEQFF. CDR3 nucleotide sequence: TGTGCCAGCAGTAACGGGGGGAGCTCCTACAATGAGCAGTTCTTC.

This chain uses TRBV19 with TRBJ2-3; perhaps TRBD2 as D (5 bases). The V gene's germline CDR1 is LNHDA and CDR2 SQIVND (reference sequence). The CDR3 is made up of 14 amino acids. Deletions cut 2 bases from V and 4 bases from J, with 10 bases between. The CDR3 DNA is TGTGCCAGTAGTATAAGAGGGAATGCAGATACGCAGTATTTT. Translated, it gives CASSIRGNADTQYF.

The chain combines TRBV29-1 with TRBJ1-1; no clear D. V was shortened by 7 bases and J by 2 bases, with 11 bases between the two germline ends. The V gene's germline CDR1 is SQVTM and CDR2 ANQGSEA. CDR3 length: 12 amino acids. CDR3 sequence reads: CSALPSNTEAFF. The DNA for the CDR3 is TGCAGCGCCCTACCGTCCAACACTGAAGCTTTCTTT.

The chain employs TRBV6-5 and TRBJ2-4; TRBD2 aligns across 10 bases. The CDR3 spans 14 residues. Per germline, CDR1 MNHEY and CDR2 SVGAGI. V shed 6 bases, J shed 15 bases, and the junction held 14 bases outside the gene matches. The CDR3 bases are TGTGCCAGCAGCTCCCCCCTAGCGGGAGTTGTTTGGTACTTC. It encodes CASSSPLAGVVWYF.

The chain joins TRBV7-7 to TRBJ2-1; D remains ambiguous. The V end lost 5 bases, the J end lost 3 bases, and 8 bases lay between the germline ends. The CDR3 runs to 13 residues. In germline, CDR1 is SSHAT, CDR2 FNYEAQ (reference sequence). The CDR3 DNA sequence: TGTGCCAGCAGCCTCGACATCTACAATGAGCAGTTCTTC. Encoded protein: CASSLDIYNEQFF.

The chain employs TRBV7-9 and TRBJ2-2, with 11 bases identical to TRBD2. The germline V gene encodes CDR1 SEHNR and CDR2 FQNEAQ (reference sequence). V dropped 5 bases and J dropped 5; count of bases not matched to a gene: 4. The CDR3 sequence is 15 residues long. Here the CDR3 reads CASSPRLAGTGELFF. CDR3 in DNA: TGTGCCAGCAGCCCCCGACTAGCGGGAACCGGGGAGCTGTTTTTT.

This rearrangement joins TRBV7-8 to TRBJ2-3; TRBD1 is a possible D gene (5 bases). In germline, CDR1 is SGHVS, CDR2 FQNEAQ. The length of the CDR3 is 15 residues. V dropped 5 bases and J dropped 7 bases, with 19 bases sitting between them. The CDR3 bases are TGTGCCAGCAGCCGAGAGGCAGGGATATCCCATACGCAGTATTTT. It is translated as CASSREAGISHTQYF. The full variable domain, its missing parts supplied by reference TRBV7-8 and TRBJ2-3, is GAGVSQSPRYKVAKRGQDVALRCDPISGHVSLFWYQQALGQGPEFLTYFQNEAQLDKSGLPSDRFFAERPEGSVSTLKIQRTQQEDSAVYLCASSREAGISHTQYFGPGTRLTVL.

The chain couples TRBV5-1 to TRBJ2-5, with D possibly being TRBD2 (6 bases). Trimming stripped 0 bases from V and 0 bases from J, with 12 bases between. The CDR3 totals 16 residues. CDR1 SGHRS and CDR2 YFSETQ come from the germline V gene. CDR3 DNA sequence: TGCGCCAGCAGCTTGGAACCCAGCGGGTACCAAGAGACCCAGTACTTC. It encodes CASSLEPSGYQETQYF.

This chain links TRBV4-2 with TRBJ2-1, with 9 bases fitting TRBD2. The V segment lost 4 bases and the J segment 5 bases; nucleotides outside the gene matches: 6. This CDR3 comprises 15 residues. From germline, CDR1 is LGHNA and CDR2 YNFKEQ. CDR3 region: CASSLTTSGDNEQFF. Written as DNA, the CDR3 is TGTGCCAGCAGCCTCACGACTAGCGGAGACAATGAGCAGTTCTTC.

The chain recombines TRBV28 with TRBJ1-6; D gene unclear. The germline V gene encodes CDR1 MDHEN and CDR2 SYDVKM. The CDR3 consists of 12 residues. Trimming removed 2 bases from V and 7 bases from J, with 3 bases in between. The CDR3 nucleotides read TGTGCCAGCAGTTTACTGAATTCACCCCTCCACTTT. Its protein product is CASSLLNSPLHF.

The chain joins TRBV18 to TRBJ2-1; 12 bases line up with TRBD2. The V gene end was trimmed by 6 bases and the J gene end by 6 bases; junction bases not matched to a gene: 9. The germline V gene encodes CDR1 KGHSH and CDR2 LQKENI. This CDR3 spans 16 amino acids. CDR3 coding DNA: TGTGCCAGCTCTTTCAGGACTAGCGGGAACCGCAATGAGCAGTTCTTC. Encoded protein: CASSFRTSGNRNEQFF.

The chain is built from TRBV7-2 and TRBJ1-4, with a weak D call TRBD1 (5 bases). The germline V gene has CDR1 SGHTA and CDR2 FQGNSA. The length of the CDR3 is 15 residues. The V and J ends lost 2 bases and 4 bases respectively, with 11 bases between them. For the CDR3, the DNA is TGTGCCAGCAGCTTAACTCGGGGGGGTAATGAAAAACTGTTTTTT. Translating it yields CASSLTRGGNEKLFF.

The chain uses TRBV21-1 and TRBJ2-3; the table names TRBD2, a call not compared with the DNA. TRBV21-1 counts as a pseudogene. The CDR3 is made up of 18 amino acids. CDR3 DNA sequence: TGTGCCAGCAGCAAAGTCAAAGCGTTGCGCCCTGGAGCAGATACGCAGTATTTT. Amino acids: CASSKVKALRPGADTQYF.

Note on this clone: Other DNA sequences in the sample encode the same CDR3. The chain has TRBV7-2 and TRBJ1-2; 8 nucleotides align to TRBD1. Germline CDR1 reads SGHTA; CDR2 reads FQGNSA. The V segment lost 5 bases and the J segment 0 bases; nucleotides outside the gene matches: 2. This CDR3 has 14 residues. This CDR3 is CASSADRANYGYTF. As DNA, the CDR3 is TGTGCCAGCAGCGCGGACAGGGCTAACTATGGCTACACCTTC.

This chain's CDR3 is CASSESGVGGYTF. In nucleotides, the CDR3 is TGTGCCAGCAGTGAATCCGGGGTGGGTGGCTACACCTTC. This chain joins TRBV6-1 and TRBJ1-2, with D unclear. The CDR3 has 13 amino acids. In germline, CDR1 is MNHNS, CDR2 SASEGT. Deletions cut 2 bases from V and 7 bases from J, with 11 bases between.

This rearrangement joins TRBV29-1 to TRBJ1-1; 9 positions agree with TRBD1. In germline, CDR1 is SQVTM, CDR2 ANQGSEA. The CDR3 totals 16 residues. J gave up 0 bases and V 6 bases, and 11 bases lay outside the gene matches. The CDR3 bases are TGCAGCGTCCGGGGAGGGACAGGGATGATGAACACTGAAGCTTTCTTT. Its translation is CSVRGGTGMMNTEAFF. Full variable domain (remainder filled in from reference TRBV29-1 and TRBJ1-1): SAVISQKPSRDICQRGTSLTIQCQVDSQVTMMFWYRQQPGQSLTLIATANQGSEATYESGFVIDKFPISRPNLTFSTLTVSNMSPEDSSIYLCSVRGGTGMMNTEAFFGQGTRLTVV.

The chain carries TRBV4-1 and TRBJ1-6, with a tentative D call TRBD1 (5 bases). V lost 1 base and J 3 bases, leaving 13 bases between the germline ends. The CDR3 is 17 residues long. Germline assignment: CDR1 MGHRA and CDR2 YSYEKL. The CDR3 DNA follows: TGCGCCAGCAGCCAAGGCCACAGGAACCACTATAATTCACCCCTCCACTTT. It translates to CASSQGHRNHYNSPLHF.

The chain joins TRBV27 to TRBJ1-6, with D perhaps matching TRBD1 (5 bases). CDR1 is MNHEY and CDR2 is SMNVEV in the germline V gene (reference sequence). The CDR3 spans 16 residues. V lost 6 bases, J lost 1 base, and 13 bases lay in between. CDR3 sequence: CASSERGWSYNSPLHF. CDR3 DNA sequence: TGTGCCAGCAGCGAACGGGGGTGGTCCTATAATTCACCCCTCCACTTT.